The rows below give T cell receptor beta chains drawn from one sample of a study of blood T cell repertoires in COVID-19. Sequenced by immunoSEQ multiplex PCR; TCRdb stores in-frame clones only, minus some. The sample includes roughly 100,000 clones, about 84% seen only once; the top ten take 25%. The sequenced sample was peripheral blood. These receptors were taken from an elderly man with active or convalescent COVID-19. The CDR3 runs from the conserved cysteine through the conserved F or W. The D gene is left open where the match is weak. Size values are once, few and many counts, or a class for expanded clones, and some rows have none.

clone size: -
V gene: TRBV5-1
J gene: TRBJ2-2
D gene: TRBD2
CDR3 DNA: TGCGCCAGCAGCTTGGCCGGGACTAGCGGGGGGGCTCGAACCGGGGAGCTGTTTTTT
CDR3 protein: CASSLAGTSGGARTGELFF

clone size: -
V gene: TRBV6-5
J gene: TRBJ1-1
D gene: -
CDR3 DNA: TGTGCCAGCACCAAAGGGAGGCCTGAGGAAGCTTTCTTT
CDR3 protein: CASTKGRPEEAFF

clone size: -
V gene: TRBV6-5
J gene: TRBJ2-2
D gene: TRBD2
CDR3 DNA: TGTGCCAGCAGGACTAGCGGGACTAACACCGGGGAGCTGTTTTTT
CDR3 protein: CASRTSGTNTGELFF

clone size: -
V gene: TRBV7-6
J gene: TRBJ2-1
D gene: -
CDR3 DNA: TGTGCCAGCAGCTCCAGCCCGGGGAGGCACAATGAGCAGTTCTTC
CDR3 protein: CASSSSPGRHNEQFF

clone size: -
V gene: TRBV4-1
J gene: TRBJ2-7
D gene: -
CDR3 DNA: TGCGCCAGCAGCCAAGATCGTCCAGGGATCTACGAGCAGTACTTC
CDR3 protein: CASSQDRPGIYEQYF

clone size: -
V gene: TRBV5-1
J gene: TRBJ2-5
D gene: -
CDR3 DNA: TGCGCCAGCAGCTTGGCCAGCGGGCCCCAGTACTTC
CDR3 protein: CASSLASGPQYF

clone size: -
V gene: TRBV12-5
J gene: TRBJ2-1
D gene: TRBD2
CDR3 DNA: TGTGCTAGTGGTCCCCCGCGGGGGGGATCCTACAATGAGCAGTTCTTC
CDR3 protein: CASGPPRGGSYNEQFF

clone size: -
V gene: TRBV4-1
J gene: TRBJ1-5
D gene: -
CDR3 DNA: TGCGCCAGCAGCGCAGAAACAGTCAATCAGCCCCAGCATTTT
CDR3 protein: CASSAETVNQPQHF

clone size: -
V gene: TRBV19
J gene: TRBJ2-7
D gene: TRBD1
CDR3 DNA: TGTGCCAGTAGCCCAGGGGGCTCCTACTACGAGCAGTACTTC
CDR3 protein: CASSPGGSYYEQYF

clone size: -
V gene: TRBV19
J gene: TRBJ1-5
D gene: -
CDR3 DNA: TGTGCCAGTAAGGGGCAGGCAAATCAGCCCCAGCATTTT
CDR3 protein: CASKGQANQPQHF

clone size: -
V gene: TRBV15
J gene: TRBJ1-2
D gene: TRBD1
CDR3 DNA: TGTGCCACCAGCAGAACGGGACAGTTCTATGGCTACACCTTC
CDR3 protein: CATSRTGQFYGYTF

clone size: -
V gene: TRBV29-1
J gene: TRBJ2-1
D gene: TRBD1
CDR3 DNA: TGCAGCGTAATCCGGGACAGGGGGAATGAGCAGTTCTTC
CDR3 protein: CSVIRDRGNEQFF

clone size: -
V gene: TRBV7-9
J gene: TRBJ2-7
D gene: -
CDR3 DNA: TGTGCCAGCAGCCCCGGGGCCTACGAGCAGTACTTC
CDR3 protein: CASSPGAYEQYF

clone size: few
V gene: TRBV3-1/TRBV3-2
J gene: TRBJ2-2
D gene: TRBD2
CDR3 DNA: TGTGCCAGCAGCCGGAATTCTAGCGGGGGGGCCCTCGGGGAGCTGTTTTTT
CDR3 protein: CASSRNSSGGALGELFF

clone size: -
V gene: TRBV11-3
J gene: TRBJ2-1
D gene: -
CDR3 DNA: TGTGCCAGCAGCTTTGGGACATACAATGAAGAGCAGTTCTTC
CDR3 protein: CASSFGTYNEEQFF

clone size: -
V gene: TRBV7-9
J gene: TRBJ2-1
D gene: -
CDR3 DNA: TGTGCCAGCAGCCCGCCGGGACACGAGCAGTTCTTC
CDR3 protein: CASSPPGHEQFF

clone size: -
V gene: TRBV19
J gene: TRBJ2-1
D gene: -
CDR3 DNA: TGTGCCAGTAGTCCTAGGACCTACAATGAGCAGTTCTTC
CDR3 protein: CASSPRTYNEQFF

clone size: -
V gene: TRBV28
J gene: TRBJ1-6
D gene: -
CDR3 DNA: TGTGCCAGCTTCGAGGGTAGCTCCTATAATTCACCCCTCCACTTT
CDR3 protein: CASFEGSSYNSPLHF

clone size: -
V gene: TRBV16
J gene: TRBJ1-2
D gene: TRBD1
CDR3 DNA: TGTGCCAGCAGCCAATCATCGGCCAGGGGGAACGGCTATGGCTACACCTTC
CDR3 protein: CASSQSSARGNGYGYTF

clone size: -
V gene: TRBV29-1
J gene: TRBJ2-7
D gene: -
CDR3 DNA: TGCAGCGTGACAACAGGCCCCGGAGAGCAGTACTTC
CDR3 protein: CSVTTGPGEQYF

clone size: -
V gene: TRBV6-2/TRBV6-3
J gene: TRBJ2-7
D gene: TRBD1
CDR3 DNA: TGTGCCAGCAGTGGGACCGGGACAGGGAGGTTCTACGAGCAGTACTTC
CDR3 protein: CASSGTGTGRFYEQYF

clone size: -
V gene: TRBV12-3/TRBV12-4
J gene: TRBJ2-5
D gene: -
CDR3 DNA: TGTGCCAGCAGCCCCCGCTCGGTGACCCAGTACTTC
CDR3 protein: CASSPRSVTQYF

clone size: -
V gene: TRBV5-1
J gene: TRBJ2-1
D gene: TRBD2
CDR3 DNA: TGCGCCAGCAGCTTTCGCGGGGGATCCTACAATGAGCAGTTCTTC
CDR3 protein: CASSFRGGSYNEQFF

clone size: -
V gene: TRBV6-5
J gene: TRBJ2-5
D gene: -
CDR3 DNA: TGTGCCAGCACCTTACGAGACAGGGCGGGGGAGACCCAGTACTTC
CDR3 protein: CASTLRDRAGETQYF

clone size: once
V gene: TRBV11-2
J gene: TRBJ2-7
D gene: -
CDR3 DNA: TGTGCCAGCAGCCGCGGCCCTCCCCGAATTTACGAGCAGTACTTC
CDR3 protein: CASSRGPPRIYEQYF

clone size: -
V gene: TRBV28
J gene: TRBJ1-5
D gene: TRBD1
CDR3 DNA: TGTGCCAGCAGTTTGGGGCAGGGGGGACGAGGCAATCAGCCCCAGCATTTT
CDR3 protein: CASSLGQGGRGNQPQHF

clone size: -
V gene: TRBV30
J gene: TRBJ2-7
D gene: -
CDR3 DNA: TGTGCCTGGAGTCCGGGTCTTGGTGGGGGGATAGGGCAGTACTTC
CDR3 protein: CAWSPGLGGGIGQYF

clone size: -
V gene: TRBV5-4
J gene: TRBJ1-1
D gene: -
CDR3 DNA: TGTGCCAGCAGCTTGGCAGGGATGGGGACTGAAGCTTTCTTT
CDR3 protein: CASSLAGMGTEAFF

clone size: -
V gene: TRBV7-2
J gene: TRBJ1-1
D gene: -
CDR3 DNA: TGTGCCAGCAGCCTCGGACCCAGAGGGACTGAAGCTTTCTTT
CDR3 protein: CASSLGPRGTEAFF

clone size: once
V gene: TRBV6-5
J gene: TRBJ1-3
D gene: -
CDR3 DNA: TGTGCCAGCAGTACTAATTCGGCTGGAAACACCATATATTTT
CDR3 protein: CASSTNSAGNTIYF

clone size: -
V gene: TRBV7-6
J gene: TRBJ2-7
D gene: -
CDR3 DNA: TGTGCCAGCAGCTCAAACAGGGTAGGGAACGAGCAGTACTTC
CDR3 protein: CASSSNRVGNEQYF

clone size: -
V gene: TRBV27
J gene: TRBJ2-7
D gene: TRBD2
CDR3 DNA: TGTGCCAGCAGTTTGCAGCGGGGGGGCTACGAGCAGTACTTC
CDR3 protein: CASSLQRGGYEQYF

clone size: -
V gene: TRBV19
J gene: TRBJ1-4
D gene: TRBD1
CDR3 DNA: TGTGCCAGTATCTTCCAGGGGGTGTTTGAAAAACTGTTTTTT
CDR3 protein: CASIFQGVFEKLFF

clone size: few
V gene: TRBV6-1
J gene: TRBJ2-7
D gene: -
CDR3 DNA: TGTGCCAGCAGTGAATCGGGTAGCGGCCTGCTTTCCGCGCAGTACTTC
CDR3 protein: CASSESGSGLLSAQYF

clone size: -
V gene: TRBV3-1/TRBV3-2
J gene: TRBJ2-7
D gene: TRBD1
CDR3 DNA: TGTGCCAGCAGCCACCCAAGACAGGGCGGGTCTGAGCAGTACTTC
CDR3 protein: CASSHPRQGGSEQYF

clone size: -
V gene: TRBV30
J gene: TRBJ2-5
D gene: -
CDR3 DNA: TGTGCCTGGAGTGCGGGGAGCGAAGAGACCCAGTACTTC
CDR3 protein: CAWSAGSEETQYF

clone size: -
V gene: TRBV4-1
J gene: TRBJ1-2
D gene: TRBD1
CDR3 DNA: TGCGCCAGCAGCCAAGAATGGAAAGGGGGGACAGGGAAATTCTATGGCTACACCTTC
CDR3 protein: CASSQEWKGGTGKFYGYTF

clone size: few
V gene: TRBV12-3/TRBV12-4
J gene: TRBJ2-4
D gene: TRBD1
CDR3 DNA: TGTGCCAGCAGTCCCGGGACAGGGGGCCGGTACTTC
CDR3 protein: CASSPGTGGRYF

clone size: -
V gene: TRBV11-3
J gene: TRBJ2-1
D gene: TRBD2
CDR3 DNA: TGTGCCAGCAGCTTACGATCCCTAGCGGGGGGATTGAATGAGCAGTTCTTC
CDR3 protein: CASSLRSLAGGLNEQFF

clone size: -
V gene: TRBV9
J gene: TRBJ1-2
D gene: -
CDR3 DNA: TGTGCCAGCACGGGCTATGGCTACACCTTC
CDR3 protein: CASTGYGYTF

clone size: -
V gene: TRBV4-3
J gene: TRBJ2-1
D gene: TRBD1
CDR3 DNA: TGCGCCAGCAGCCTTCAGACAGGGTACAATGAGCAGTTCTTC
CDR3 protein: CASSLQTGYNEQFF

clone size: -
V gene: TRBV7-9
J gene: TRBJ1-1
D gene: -
CDR3 DNA: TGTGCCAGCAGCCCTAGGCCGGGTGAAGCTTTCTTT
CDR3 protein: CASSPRPGEAFF

clone size: -
V gene: TRBV5-4
J gene: TRBJ1-1
D gene: TRBD1
CDR3 DNA: TGTGCCAGCAGCGCCGACAGGGGGCGAGAAGCTTTCTTT
CDR3 protein: CASSADRGREAFF

clone size: -
V gene: TRBV5-1
J gene: TRBJ2-2
D gene: -
CDR3 DNA: TGCGCCAGCAGCTTGGAAGGGGGTCGGACCGGGGAGCTGTTTTTT
CDR3 protein: CASSLEGGRTGELFF

clone size: -
V gene: TRBV2
J gene: TRBJ1-1
D gene: TRBD1
CDR3 DNA: TGTGCCAGCAGGGAGGGGGCTTTGAACACTGAAGCTTTCTTT
CDR3 protein: CASREGALNTEAFF

clone size: many
V gene: TRBV12-2
J gene: TRBJ1-1
D gene: -
CDR3 DNA: TGTGCAAGTCGCGTTTCCCGGGAGACATACACTGAAGCTTTCTTT
CDR3 protein: CASRVSRETYTEAFF

clone size: few
V gene: TRBV24-1
J gene: TRBJ2-3
D gene: TRBD2
CDR3 DNA: TGTGCCACCGACAGCGGGGGGGACACAGATACGCAGTATTTT
CDR3 protein: CATDSGGDTDTQYF

clone size: -
V gene: TRBV5-4
J gene: TRBJ2-2
D gene: -
CDR3 DNA: TGTGCCAGCAGCTTGGTACAGAGCACCGGGGAGCTGTTTTTT
CDR3 protein: CASSLVQSTGELFF

clone size: -
V gene: TRBV6-5
J gene: TRBJ2-1
D gene: TRBD1
CDR3 DNA: TGTGCCAGCAGTTACGCTGGACAGGGGGCCAATGAGCAGTTCTTC
CDR3 protein: CASSYAGQGANEQFF

clone size: -
V gene: TRBV19
J gene: TRBJ2-7
D gene: -
CDR3 DNA: TGTGCCAGTAGTTGGGCCCTATCAGACTACGAGCAGTACTTC
CDR3 protein: CASSWALSDYEQYF

clone size: -
V gene: TRBV2
J gene: TRBJ1-5
D gene: -
CDR3 DNA: TGTGCCAGCAGTGTGTCCCATAGCAATCAGCCCCAGCATTTT
CDR3 protein: CASSVSHSNQPQHF

clone size: once
V gene: TRBV7-9
J gene: TRBJ1-2
D gene: TRBD1
CDR3 DNA: TGTGCCAGCAGCTTACAGGGGGACGTGGGCTACACCTTC
CDR3 protein: CASSLQGDVGYTF

clone size: -
V gene: TRBV4-3
J gene: TRBJ1-1
D gene: -
CDR3 DNA: TGCGCCAGCAGCCAAACAGTGAACACTGAAGCTTTCTTT
CDR3 protein: CASSQTVNTEAFF

clone size: -
V gene: TRBV5-1
J gene: TRBJ2-7
D gene: -
CDR3 DNA: TGCGCCAGCAGCTTGGCGCGGGGCTACGAGCAGTACTTC
CDR3 protein: CASSLARGYEQYF

clone size: -
V gene: TRBV9
J gene: TRBJ2-7
D gene: -
CDR3 DNA: TGTGCCAGCAGCCCTTACCTAAACAGCTACGAGCAGTACTTC
CDR3 protein: CASSPYLNSYEQYF

clone size: few
V gene: TRBV20-1
J gene: TRBJ2-5
D gene: -
CDR3 DNA: TGCAGCGTGCGAGGTGGGGAGACCCAGTACTTC
CDR3 protein: CSVRGGETQYF

clone size: once
V gene: TRBV7-9
J gene: TRBJ2-2
D gene: TRBD2
CDR3 DNA: TGTGCCAGCAGCCCAGTAGCGGGGGCATTCAGGACCGGGGAGCTGTTTTTT
CDR3 protein: CASSPVAGAFRTGELFF

clone size: many
V gene: TRBV6-5
J gene: TRBJ1-5
D gene: -
CDR3 DNA: TGTGCCAGCACCTTCGGGGAGGGGGAGCCCCAGCATTTT
CDR3 protein: CASTFGEGEPQHF

clone size: -
V gene: TRBV2
J gene: TRBJ2-5
D gene: TRBD2
CDR3 DNA: TGTGCCATTGTTTGGACTAGCGGGGGGAATACCGGGGAGACCCAGTACTTC
CDR3 protein: CAIVWTSGGNTGETQYF